These 23 T cell receptor beta chains came from one sample sequenced in a study of Ad26.COV2.S vaccination and SARS-CoV-2 variants. Data came from immunoSEQ multiplex PCR; TCRdb stores just in-frame clones and leaves some out. This table holds 510,000 or so clones, roughly 89% found once. As to treatment: around 19 received Ad26.COV2.S at low or high dose, single or two shots; 5 received placebo; per-sample allocation not given. The study sampled participants on day 63 after the first vaccine or placebo injection. Sample: peripheral blood, taken in a trial of Ad26.COV2.S vaccine versus placebo. The receptors come from a person between 18 and 59 years old who received the Ad26.COV2.S COVID-19 vaccine or a placebo.

The CDR3 DNA reads as TGTGCCAGCAGTGCAGGGGGCCTCCCCGCAGATACGCAGTATTTT. This translates into CASSAGGLPADTQYF. J is TRBJ2-3 and V is TRBV25-1; TRBD1 agrees at 8 bases. The CDR3 has 15 residues. The ends lost 4 bases at V and 4 bases at J; junction bases unmatched: 7. Germline CDR1 MGHDK, CDR2 SYGVNS. Full variable domain (rest looked up from reference TRBV25-1 and TRBJ2-3): EADIYQTPRYLVIGTGKKITLECSQTMGHDKMYWYQQDPGMELHLIHYSYGVNSTEKGDLSSESTVSRIRTEHFPLTLESARPSHTSQYLCASSAGGLPADTQYFGPGTRLTVL.

The chain couples TRBV19 to TRBJ1-2; D unresolved. CDR3 length: 13 amino acids. The germline V gene encodes CDR1 LNHDA and CDR2 SQIVND (reference sequence). V was trimmed by 2 bases and J by 8 bases, leaving 12 bases between them. The CDR3 loop reads CASSILGFYGYTF. In DNA form, the CDR3 reads TGTGCCAGTAGTATACTAGGGTTCTACGGCTACACCTTC.

The J gene is TRBJ2-6, the V gene TRBV28; 9 bases fit TRBD1. The junction had 4 bases not matched to a gene; V was cut back by 6 bases and J by 4 bases. Germline V gene lookup returns CDR1 MDHEN and CDR2 SYDVKM. There are 15 residues in the CDR3. CDR3 DNA: TGTGCCAGCAGGGGACAGGGTTTGGGGGCCAACGTCCTGACTTTC. It specifies CASRGQGLGANVLTF.

The genes are TRBV13 and TRBJ2-7; 7 nucleotides align to TRBD2. V was pared by 0 bases and J by 7 bases, with 9 bases of the junction left unmatched. The CDR3 loop spans 15 amino acids. Germline values: CDR1 PRHDT, CDR2 FYEKMQ (reference sequence). The CDR3 loop is CASSLGGAGLEEQYF. The CDR3 nucleotides read TGTGCCAGCAGCTTAGGCGGAGCGGGGCTGGAAGAGCAGTACTTC.

The rearrangement uses TRBV5-4 and TRBJ2-1, with D possibly matching TRBD1 (5 bases). The CDR3 runs to 12 residues. Between the trimmed V and J ends, which lost 0 bases and 9 bases, there was a span of 7 bases. The V gene's germline CDR1 is SGHNT and CDR2 YYREEE (reference sequence). The CDR3 is CASSLVQGEQFF. The CDR3, as DNA: TGTGCCAGCAGCTTGGTCCAGGGTGAGCAGTTCTTC.

The chain combines TRBV4-2 with TRBJ2-1; unclear D gene. The V gene's germline CDR1 is LGHNA and CDR2 YNFKEQ. This CDR3 contains 14 residues. V lost 0 bases and J 4 bases, leaving 7 bases between the germline ends. CDR3 sequence (DNA): TGTGCCAGCAGCCAAGATGCTGTTTACAATGAGCAGTTCTTC. Its translation: CASSQDAVYNEQFF.

The rearrangement links TRBV7-2 to TRBJ2-5; no clear D gene. The CDR3 extends over 14 amino acids. Germline lookup yields CDR1 SGHTA and CDR2 FQGNSA. V lost 2 bases to trimming and J lost 2 bases, with 9 bases between them. CDR3: CASSLIVSQETQYF. In nucleotides, the CDR3 is TGTGCCAGCAGCTTAATCGTGAGTCAAGAGACCCAGTACTTC.

This sequence joins TRBV6-2 or TRBV6-3 and TRBJ2-7; the D gene could be TRBD1 or TRBD2 (5 bases each). The V and J ends lost 2 bases and 6 bases respectively, with 14 bases between them. There are 14 residues in the CDR3. CDR1 MNHEY and CDR2 SVGEGT come from the germline V gene. The CDR3 DNA follows: TGTGCCAGCAGTTACGGGACGGTGATCTCCGAGCAGTACTTC. Its translation is CASSYGTVISEQYF.

The J gene is TRBJ2-7, the V gene TRBV4-1; unclear D gene. Trimming stripped 1 base from V and 1 base from J, with 17 bases between. The CDR3 is 17 residues long. Germline lookup yields CDR1 MGHRA and CDR2 YSYEKL. CDR3 region: CASSQVGIAGRSYEQYF. CDR3 nucleotide sequence: TGCGCCAGCAGCCAAGTAGGTATTGCTGGCCGGTCCTACGAGCAGTACTTC.

The V gene is TRBV7-6, the J gene TRBJ1-5, with no clear D. The CDR3 runs 13 residues. The V end lost 3 bases, the J end lost 3 bases, and 6 bases lay between the germline ends. Germline V CDR1 and CDR2: SGHVS, FNYEAQ. The CDR3, as DNA: TGTGCCAGCAGCTTCGGCCCCAATCAGCCCCAGCATTTT. Its translation is CASSFGPNQPQHF.

The chain joins TRBV5-1 to TRBJ2-1, with D possibly being TRBD1 (5 bases). Trimming shortened V by 0 bases and J by 9 bases, and 16 bases separated the two germline ends. This CDR3 region has 15 residues. From germline, CDR1 is SGHRS and CDR2 YFSETQ. The CDR3 sequence: CASSLVQGLKGEQFF. For the CDR3, the DNA is TGCGCCAGCAGCTTGGTTCAGGGCCTAAAGGGTGAGCAGTTCTTC.

The chain has TRBV6-2 or TRBV6-3 and TRBJ1-5; possible D gene TRBD1, 5 bases. Trimming cost V 0 bases and J 2 bases, with 11 bases left between them. The CDR3 spans 16 residues. Per germline, CDR1 MNHEY and CDR2 SVGEGT. The CDR3 is CASSYSRVLGNQPQHF. As DNA, the CDR3 is TGTGCCAGCAGTTACTCCAGGGTACTCGGCAATCAGCCCCAGCATTTT.

The gene calls are TRBV6-5 and TRBJ1-6, with D uncertain. There are 14 residues in the CDR3. Trimming took off 7 bases at V and 8 bases at J, with 15 bases between the two ends. Germline V lookup: CDR1 MNHEY, CDR2 SVGAGI. The CDR3 reads CASKRSAKDSPLHF. CDR3 nucleotides: TGTGCCAGCAAGAGGTCAGCTAAAGATTCACCCCTCCACTTT.

This chain joins TRBV6-4 and TRBJ2-1; D is uncertain. The CDR3 extends over 15 amino acids. V was clipped by 5 bases and J by 2 bases, with 13 bases between them. CDR1 is MRHNA and CDR2 is SNTAGT in the germline V gene. The DNA for the CDR3 is TGTGCCAGCAGTTTGGACCAAACCCCCTACAATGAGCAGTTCTTC. This encodes CASSLDQTPYNEQFF.

This clone was seen a single time. The J gene is TRBJ2-4, the V gene TRBV5-6; tentative D call: TRBD2 (6 bases). The germline gives CDR1 SGHDT, CDR2 YYEEEE. With 3 bases removed from V and 0 bases from J, the gap between germline ends came to 10 bases. The CDR3 totals 15 residues. The CDR3 coding sequence is TGTGCCAGCAGCTGGGAGGAGGAAGCCAAAAACATTCAGTACTTC. Translated, it gives CASSWEEEAKNIQYF.

The rearrangement links TRBV6-6 to TRBJ1-2, with D perhaps matching TRBD1 (6 bases). V lost 1 base, J lost 0 bases, and 12 bases lay in between. CDR3 size: 16 residues. CDR1 and CDR2 from the germline V gene are MNHNY and SVGAGI (reference sequence). CDR3 region: CASSYWTARANYGYTF. CDR3 nucleotides: TGTGCCAGCAGTTACTGGACAGCGCGCGCTAACTATGGCTACACCTTC.

The chain employs TRBV19 and TRBJ1-3; no firm D call. V was cut by 7 bases and J by 6 bases, with 25 bases left in between. Germline V gene data show CDR1 as LNHDA and CDR2 as SQIVND (reference sequence). This CDR3 has 17 residues. CDR3 nucleotide sequence: TGTGCCAGTACCCAAACATCATGGAATTTGGGCGAAAACACCATATATTTT. Its protein product is CASTQTSWNLGENTIYF.

This chain connects TRBV9 to TRBJ2-4, with TRBD1 as a possible D gene (6 bases). Germline V gene data show CDR1 as SGDLS and CDR2 as YYNGEE. There are 14 residues in the CDR3. V was cut by 0 bases and J by 8 bases, with 12 bases left in between. The CDR3 DNA follows: TGTGCCAGCAGCGTAGGGGGGCTGGCGGACATTCAGTACTTC. This encodes CASSVGGLADIQYF. Full variable domain (rest looked up from reference TRBV9 and TRBJ2-4): DSGVTQTPKHLITATGQRVTLRCSPRSGDLSVYWYQQSLDQGLQFLIQYYNGEERAKGNILERFSAQQFPDLHSELNLSSLELGDSALYFCASSVGGLADIQYFGAGTRLSVL.

The sample holds a few counts of this clone. The rearrangement uses TRBV12-3 or TRBV12-4 and TRBJ1-2; D unclear. The CDR3 has 12 amino acids. V lost 6 bases to trimming and J lost 13 bases, with 18 bases between them. CDR3 amino acids: CASSLVIGHGTF. CDR3 coding DNA: TGTGCCAGCAGCCTGGTCATAGGGCATGGCACCTTC.

The chain has TRBV3-1 (or the pseudogene TRBV3-2) and TRBJ2-5; D possibly uses TRBD1 or TRBD2 (6 bases each). This CDR3 is 17 amino acids long. Per germline, CDR1 LGHDT and CDR2 YNNKEL (reference sequence). V was pared by 1 base and J by 5 bases, with 20 bases between. The CDR3 protein is CASSQAISGLQGETQYF. As DNA, the CDR3 is TGTGCCAGCAGCCAAGCTATATCGGGACTCCAGGGGGAGACCCAGTACTTC.

This chain connects TRBV19 to TRBJ1-6; D possibly corresponds to TRBD1 (6 bases). Looked up from germline, CDR1 is LNHDA and CDR2 is SQIVND (reference sequence). This CDR3 is built from 16 residues. V shed 4 bases and J shed 2 bases, with 12 bases lying between them. CDR3 coding DNA: TGTGCCAGTAGTACCAACAGGGTCACCTATAATTCACCCCTCCACTTT. It yields the protein CASSTNRVTYNSPLHF.

Regarding this clone: Other DNA sequences of this sample code for an identical CDR3. The chain recombines TRBV7-2 with TRBJ1-1; 8 nucleotides agree with TRBD1. Germline loops: CDR1 SGHTA, CDR2 FQGNSA. Unmatched junction bases numbered 0, after V lost 3 bases and J lost 0 bases. This CDR3 has 14 amino acids. This CDR3 is CASSLDRVNTEAFF. The CDR3 DNA reads TGTGCCAGCAGCTTGGACAGGGTGAACACTGAAGCTTTCTTT.

The V gene is TRBV7-8, the J gene TRBJ1-3; 8 bases are a match to TRBD1. CDR1 SGHVS and CDR2 FQNEAQ come from the germline V gene. The CDR3 loop spans 15 amino acids. With 5 bases clipped from V and 9 bases from J, the junction kept 12 bases outside the gene matches. The CDR3 protein is CASSPRFGQGGTIYF. For the CDR3, the DNA is TGTGCCAGCAGCCCCAGATTCGGACAGGGCGGCACCATATATTTT.